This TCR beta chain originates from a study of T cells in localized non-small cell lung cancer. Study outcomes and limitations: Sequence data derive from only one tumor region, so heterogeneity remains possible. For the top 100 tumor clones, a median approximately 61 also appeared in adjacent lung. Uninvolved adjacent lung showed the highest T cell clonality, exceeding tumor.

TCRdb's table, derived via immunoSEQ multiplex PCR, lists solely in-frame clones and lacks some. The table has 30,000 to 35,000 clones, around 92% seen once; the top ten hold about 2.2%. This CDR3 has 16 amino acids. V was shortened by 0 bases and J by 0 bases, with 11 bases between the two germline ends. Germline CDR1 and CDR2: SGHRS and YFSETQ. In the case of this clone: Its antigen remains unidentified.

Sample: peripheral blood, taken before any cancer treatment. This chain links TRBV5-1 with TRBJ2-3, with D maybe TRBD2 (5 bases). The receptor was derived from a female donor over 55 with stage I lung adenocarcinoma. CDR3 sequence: CASSLGTSASTDTQYF. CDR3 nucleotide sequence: TGCGCCAGCAGCTTGGGGACTTCCGCTAGCACAGATACGCAGTATTTT.